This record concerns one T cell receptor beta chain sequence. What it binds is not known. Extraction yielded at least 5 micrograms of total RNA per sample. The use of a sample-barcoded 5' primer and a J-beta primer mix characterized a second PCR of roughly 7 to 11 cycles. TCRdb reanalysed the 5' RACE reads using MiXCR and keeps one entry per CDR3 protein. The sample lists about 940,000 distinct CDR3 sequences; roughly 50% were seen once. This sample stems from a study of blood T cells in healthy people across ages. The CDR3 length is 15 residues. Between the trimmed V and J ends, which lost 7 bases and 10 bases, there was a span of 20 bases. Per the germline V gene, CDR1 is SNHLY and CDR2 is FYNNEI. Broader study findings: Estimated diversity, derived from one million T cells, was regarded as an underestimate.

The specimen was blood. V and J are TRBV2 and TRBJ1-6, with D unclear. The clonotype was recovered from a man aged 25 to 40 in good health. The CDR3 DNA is TGTGCCAGCAACCCATACGCAGCGTCAGTATCACCCCTCCACTTT. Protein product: CASNPYAASVSPLHF. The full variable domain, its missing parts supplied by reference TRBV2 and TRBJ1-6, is EPEVTQTPSHQVTQMGQEVILRCVPISNHLYFYWYRQILGQKVEFLVSFYNNEISEKSEIFDDQFSVERPDGSNFTLKIRSTKLEDSAMYFCASNPYAASVSPLHFGNGTRLTVT.